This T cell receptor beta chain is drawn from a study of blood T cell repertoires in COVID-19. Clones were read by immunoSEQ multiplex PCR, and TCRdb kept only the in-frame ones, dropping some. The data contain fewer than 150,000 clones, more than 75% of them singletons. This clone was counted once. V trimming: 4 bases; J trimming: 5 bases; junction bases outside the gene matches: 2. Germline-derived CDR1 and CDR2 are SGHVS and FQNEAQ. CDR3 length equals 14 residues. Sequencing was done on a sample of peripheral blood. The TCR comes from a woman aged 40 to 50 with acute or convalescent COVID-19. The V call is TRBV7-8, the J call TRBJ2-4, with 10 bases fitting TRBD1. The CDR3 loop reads CASSWGQGQNIQYF. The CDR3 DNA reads TGTGCCAGCAGCTGGGGACAGGGGCAAAACATTCAGTACTTC.